The entry that follows covers one T cell receptor beta chain sequence. Trimming at V came to 7 bases and at J to 7 bases, leaving 7 bases not matched to a gene. Germline values: CDR1 SNHLY, CDR2 FYNNEI. This CDR3 spans 15 amino acids. With random hexamers, reverse transcription was performed on about 0.45 to 1 ug of RNA. TCRdb re-derived calls from the immunoSEQ multiplex PCR reads in MiXCR, one entry per CDR3 protein. The data contain 150,000 to 200,000 distinct CDR3 sequences, 93% of them singletons. The data derive from a study of CD8 T cells in Susac syndrome. The source is a human donor in good health. This sequence joins TRBV2 and TRBJ2-2, with TRBD1 matching 12 bases. Sequencing was carried out using CD4+ T cells from PBMCs. The CDR3 reads CASTRDRGRGGELFF. CDR3 bases: TGTGCCAGCACCCGGGACAGGGGGCGAGGCGGGGAGCTGTTTTTT.